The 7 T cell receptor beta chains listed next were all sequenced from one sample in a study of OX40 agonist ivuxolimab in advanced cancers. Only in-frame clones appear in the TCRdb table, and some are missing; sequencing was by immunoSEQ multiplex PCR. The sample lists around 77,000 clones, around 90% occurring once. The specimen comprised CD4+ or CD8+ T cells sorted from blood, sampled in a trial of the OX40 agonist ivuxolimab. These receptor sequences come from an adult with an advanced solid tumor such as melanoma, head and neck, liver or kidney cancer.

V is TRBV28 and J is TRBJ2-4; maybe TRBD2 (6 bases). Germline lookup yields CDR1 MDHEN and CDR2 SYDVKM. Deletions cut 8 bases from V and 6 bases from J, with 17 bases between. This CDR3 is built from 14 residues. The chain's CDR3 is CASLGGQGGNIQYF. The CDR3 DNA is TGTGCCAGCCTGGGGGGTCAGGGCGGAAACATTCAGTACTTC. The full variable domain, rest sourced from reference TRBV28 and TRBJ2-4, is DVKVTQSSRYLVKRTGEKVFLECVQDMDHENMFWYRQDPGLGLRLIYFSYDVKMKEKGDIPEGYSVSREKKERFSLILESASTNQTSMYLCASLGGQGGNIQYFGAGTRLSVL.

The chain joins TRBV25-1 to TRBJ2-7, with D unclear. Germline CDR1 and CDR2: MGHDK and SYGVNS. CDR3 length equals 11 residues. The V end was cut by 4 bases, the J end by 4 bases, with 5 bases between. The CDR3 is CASSVYYEQYF. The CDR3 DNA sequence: TGTGCCAGCAGTGTCTATTACGAGCAGTACTTC.

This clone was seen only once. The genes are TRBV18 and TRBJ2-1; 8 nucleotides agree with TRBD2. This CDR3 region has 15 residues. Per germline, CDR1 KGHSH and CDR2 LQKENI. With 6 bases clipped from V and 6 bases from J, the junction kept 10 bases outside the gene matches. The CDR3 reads CASSRTSGQINEQFF. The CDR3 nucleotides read TGTGCCAGCTCTCGCACTAGCGGACAAATCAATGAGCAGTTCTTC. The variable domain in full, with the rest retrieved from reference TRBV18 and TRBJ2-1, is NAGVMQNPRHLVRRRGQEARLRCSPMKGHSHVYWYRQLPEEGLKFMVYLQKENIIDESGMPKERFSAEFPKEGPSILRIQQVVRGDSAAYFCASSRTSGQINEQFFGPGTRLTVL.

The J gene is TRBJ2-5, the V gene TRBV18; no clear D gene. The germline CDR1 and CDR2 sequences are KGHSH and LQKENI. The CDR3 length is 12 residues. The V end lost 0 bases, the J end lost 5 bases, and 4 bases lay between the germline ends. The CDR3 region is CASSPPDETQYF. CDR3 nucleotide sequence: TGTGCCAGCTCACCACCAGATGAGACCCAGTACTTC.

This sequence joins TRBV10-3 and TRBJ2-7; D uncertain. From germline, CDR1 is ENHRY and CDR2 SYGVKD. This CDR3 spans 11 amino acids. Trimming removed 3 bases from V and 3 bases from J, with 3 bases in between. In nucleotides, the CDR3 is TGTGCCATCAGTGAAATCTACGAGCAGTACTTC. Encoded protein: CAISEIYEQYF.

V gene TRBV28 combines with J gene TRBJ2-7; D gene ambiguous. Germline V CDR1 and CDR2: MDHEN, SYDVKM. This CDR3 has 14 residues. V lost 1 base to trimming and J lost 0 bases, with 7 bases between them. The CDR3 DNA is TGTGCCAGCAGTTTATTCCCCCCCTCCTACGAGCAGTACTTC. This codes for CASSLFPPSYEQYF.

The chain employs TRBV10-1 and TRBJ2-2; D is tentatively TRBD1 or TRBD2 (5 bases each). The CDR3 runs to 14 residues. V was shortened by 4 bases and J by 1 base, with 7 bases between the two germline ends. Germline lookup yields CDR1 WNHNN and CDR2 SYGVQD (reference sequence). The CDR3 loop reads CASSGGVNTGELFF. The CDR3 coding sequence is TGCGCCAGCAGTGGAGGGGTGAACACCGGGGAGCTGTTTTTT.